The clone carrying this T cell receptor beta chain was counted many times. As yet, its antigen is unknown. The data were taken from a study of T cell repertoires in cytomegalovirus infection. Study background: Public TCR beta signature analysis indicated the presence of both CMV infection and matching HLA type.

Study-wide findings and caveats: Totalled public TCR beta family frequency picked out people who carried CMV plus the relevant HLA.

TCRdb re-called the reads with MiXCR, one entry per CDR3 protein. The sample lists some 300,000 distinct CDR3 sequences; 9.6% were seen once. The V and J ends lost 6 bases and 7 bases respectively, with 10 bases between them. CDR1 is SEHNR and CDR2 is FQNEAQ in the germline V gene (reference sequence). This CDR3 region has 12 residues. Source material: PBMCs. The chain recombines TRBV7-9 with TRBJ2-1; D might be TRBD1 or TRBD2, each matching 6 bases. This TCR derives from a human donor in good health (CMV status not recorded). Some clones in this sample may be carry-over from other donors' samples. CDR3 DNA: TGTGCCAGCAGGGAGGGGGGAAATGAGCAGTTCTTC. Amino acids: CASREGGNEQFF.